This T cell receptor (beta chain) was observed in a study of T cells in Graves' hyperthyroidism and ophthalmopathy. For the study at large: Peripheral blood collection took place at initial diagnosis, before any treatment. Study findings and constraints: A model built on 13 V-J features separated ophthalmopathy from stable hyperthyroidism. Ophthalmopathy onset followed model prediction by a median approximately six months.

The CDR3 extends over 12 amino acids. Germline loops: CDR1 MDHEN, CDR2 SYDVKM. Trimming removed 5 bases at V and 8 bases at J, with 12 bases between. RNA transcripts provided the source from which TCR beta CDR3 regions were amplified. In the first-round RT-PCR of the TCR CDR3, the HTBI primer set was used. TCRdb re-derived calls from the multiplex PCR reads in MiXCR, one entry per CDR3 protein. Of under 350,000 distinct CDR3 sequences listed, approximately 15% are singletons. This clonotype has ten or more counts. Antigen unknown. Ophthalmopathy patients had moderate-to-severe active disease, CAS ≥3, NOSPECS ≥4, and disease duration under 3 months.

This clonotype originated in a woman in her forties with Graves' ophthalmopathy. Sequencing was done on a sample of blood. The gene calls are TRBV28 and TRBJ1-2; weak D call: TRBD1 (6 bases). CDR3 sequence reads: CASSPFGQGYTF. CDR3 DNA: TGTGCCAGCAGTCCATTCGGACAGGGCTACACCTTC.